One and the same sample provided the 20 T cell receptor beta chains below, sequenced in a study of T cells after yellow fever vaccination. In TCRdb, the 5' RACE reads were re-called with MiXCR into one record per CDR3 protein. The sample has about 69,000 distinct CDR3 sequences; around 6.2% are singletons. Source: CD4+ T cells sorted from PBMCs, taken about 2 weeks after the first yellow fever vaccination. The receptors come from a man between 18 and 29 years old who received the YFV17D yellow fever vaccine.

This clonotype was picked up many times. The chain has TRBV7-6 and TRBJ1-3; 7 nucleotides match TRBD1. CDR1 SGHVS and CDR2 FNYEAQ come from the germline V gene. With 5 bases clipped from V and 0 bases from J, the junction kept 10 bases outside the gene matches. This CDR3 has 17 amino acids. The CDR3 bases are TGTGCCAGCAGCCCGAGGGGACAGCTCAGCTCTGGAAACACCATATATTTT. Protein product: CASSPRGQLSSGNTIYF.

This clonotype was detected ten times or more. The chain recombines TRBV7-9 with TRBJ1-2, with 8 bases lining up with TRBD1. Germline lookup yields CDR1 SEHNR and CDR2 FQNEAQ (reference sequence). The CDR3 runs to 17 residues. V lost 4 bases and J lost 4; bases outside the gene matches: 14. Here the CDR3 reads CASSSTTWTGNRYGYTF. CDR3 sequence (DNA): TGTGCCAGCAGCTCAACAACCTGGACAGGGAATCGCTATGGCTACACCTTC. The full variable domain, rest sourced from reference TRBV7-9 and TRBJ1-2, is DTGVSQNPRHKITKRGQNVTFRCDPISEHNRLYWYRQTLGQGPEFLTYFQNEAQLEKSRLLSDRFSAERPKGSFSTLEIQRTEQGDSAMYLCASSSTTWTGNRYGYTFGSGTRLTVV.

Concerning this clonotype itself: With a much larger clone just one base away, this may be a read error. The V and J genes are TRBV20-1 and TRBJ1-2; D is uncertain. V was clipped by 3 bases and J by 0 bases, with 11 bases between them. The CDR3 has 14 residues. Germline V gives CDR1 DFQATT, CDR2 SNEGSKA (reference sequence). The CDR3 sequence: CSARVKNSNYGYTF. The CDR3 region has the DNA TGCAGTGCTAGGGTCAAAAATTCTAACTATGGCTACACCTTC.

This clonotype appeared many times. J is TRBJ1-1 and V is TRBV5-1; D call uncertain. Germline V lookup: CDR1 SGHRS, CDR2 YFSETQ. Trimming left V 1 base short and J 5 bases short, with 12 bases between. This CDR3 is built from 14 residues. CDR3 amino acids: CASSLRYGETEAFF. CDR3 coding DNA: TGCGCCAGCAGCTTGCGTTACGGGGAAACTGAAGCTTTCTTT.

In its sample, this clonotype was seen many times. This chain links TRBV7-3 with TRBJ2-3; D unclear. The CDR3 covers 13 residues. Germline loops: CDR1 SGHTA, CDR2 FQGTGA. V was pared by 5 bases and J by 6 bases, with 12 bases between. This CDR3 reads CASSPPGSDTQYF. DNA for the CDR3: TGTGCCAGCAGCCCCCCTGGCTCCGATACGCAGTATTTT.

This clonotype was detected many times. This chain links TRBV7-9 with TRBJ1-2; a weak D match, TRBD1 (5 bases). Germline CDR1 reads SEHNR; CDR2 reads FQNEAQ (reference sequence). This CDR3 comprises 13 residues. Trimming removed 5 bases from V and 1 base from J, with 8 bases in between. CDR3 DNA sequence: TGTGCCAGCAGCCGACAGATTAACTATGGCTACACCTTC. It translates to CASSRQINYGYTF.

There are many counts of this clonotype. The chain joins TRBV9 to TRBJ2-7, with D perhaps TRBD1 (6 bases). Trimming cost V 4 bases and J 3 bases, with 14 bases left between them. Germline CDR1 is SGDLS and CDR2 is YYNGEE. The CDR3 totals 14 residues. CDR3 amino acids: CASSLSDRFYEQYF. In DNA, the CDR3 is TGTGCCAGCAGCCTATCCGACAGGTTCTACGAGCAGTACTTC.

Many counts were recorded for this clonotype. The rearrangement joins TRBV20-1 to TRBJ2-1; 8 positions match TRBD2. CDR1 and CDR2 (germline): DFQATT, SNEGSKA (reference sequence). The CDR3 has 17 amino acids. Trimming at V came to 6 bases and at J to 8 bases, leaving 21 bases not matched to a gene. DNA for the CDR3: TGCAGTGCGACCCCTATATCCGGGGGGGCCATCTTCGATGAGCAGTTCTTC. Its translation: CSATPISGGAIFDEQFF.

This clonotype has a count of ten or more. The chain joins TRBV5-1 to TRBJ1-1; tentatively, D is TRBD1 (5 bases). The germline CDR1 and CDR2 sequences are SGHRS and YFSETQ. CDR3 size: 14 residues. V was trimmed by 5 bases and J by 7 bases, leaving 18 bases between them. Here the CDR3 DNA reads TGCGCCAGCAGATTCTCAGAGGGGTTGGATGAAGCTTTCTTT. Encoded protein: CASRFSEGLDEAFF.

In its sample, this clonotype was seen many times. The chain has TRBV5-1 and TRBJ2-1; unclear D gene. Germline lookup yields CDR1 SGHRS and CDR2 YFSETQ. Trimming pared 0 bases from V and 14 bases from J, leaving 12 bases between. The CDR3 loop spans 12 amino acids. CDR3 bases: TGCGCCAGCAGCTTGGATCTAGGGATAAAGTTCTTC. Translation gives CASSLDLGIKFF.

This clonotype was seen repeatedly, ten times or more. The V call is TRBV11-2, the J call TRBJ2-5; maybe TRBD2 (6 bases). CDR3 size: 13 residues. V was cut by 5 bases and J by 4 bases, with 11 bases left in between. Germline CDR1 SGHAT, CDR2 FQNNGV. CDR3 loop: CASSQRRGETQYF. CDR3 DNA: TGTGCCAGCAGCCAACGGCGGGGAGAGACCCAGTACTTC.

The sample holds many counts of this clonotype. The J gene is TRBJ2-3, the V gene TRBV6-1; D gene unclear. V was shortened by 4 bases and J by 1 base, with 21 bases between the two germline ends. There are 18 residues in the CDR3. Germline V gene lookup returns CDR1 MNHNS and CDR2 SASEGT. For the CDR3, the DNA is TGTGCCAGCAGTGCCTACTTTCCTTCTCCCACGGGCACAGATACGCAGTATTTT. This translates into CASSAYFPSPTGTDTQYF.

This clonotype was counted at least ten times. The rearrangement joins TRBV28 to TRBJ1-5, with D maybe TRBD1 (6 bases). The CDR3 covers 15 residues. Trimming removed 10 bases at V and 4 bases at J, with 20 bases between. Germline V lookup: CDR1 MDHEN, CDR2 SYDVKM. CDR3 nucleotide sequence: TGTGCCATCGAAGCCTTGGGGGGCCCGAATCAGCCCCAGCATTTT. Its translation: CAIEALGGPNQPQHF.

This clonotype appeared many times. This chain links TRBV7-2 with TRBJ2-5; D gene ambiguous. V dropped 0 bases and J dropped 2 bases, with 10 bases sitting between them. The germline CDR1 and CDR2 sequences are SGHTA and FQGNSA. CDR3 length equals 15 residues. The CDR3 loop reads CASSLALVPQETQYF. DNA of the CDR3: TGTGCCAGCAGCTTAGCGCTAGTTCCTCAAGAGACCCAGTACTTC.

This clonotype was seen only a few times. V gene TRBV4-3 combines with J gene TRBJ2-3, with no clear D. The CDR3 consists of 15 residues. Per germline, CDR1 LGHNA and CDR2 YSLEER. The V end lost 8 bases, the J end lost 6 bases, and 21 bases lay between the germline ends. The CDR3 sequence: CASGVDLDSIDTQYF. The CDR3 DNA reads TGCGCCAGCGGGGTAGACCTGGATTCGATTGATACGCAGTATTTT.

In this sample, this clonotype turned up many times. The chain employs TRBV7-2 and TRBJ1-2; TRBD1 matches 11 bases. V shed 5 bases, J shed 8 bases, and the junction held 4 bases outside the gene matches. Germline loops: CDR1 SGHTA, CDR2 FQGNSA. This CDR3 has 13 residues. CDR3 loop: CASSGWTGGGYTF. For the CDR3, the DNA is TGTGCCAGCAGCGGCTGGACAGGGGGCGGCTACACCTTC.

This clonotype came up many times. This chain connects TRBV15 to TRBJ1-1; D is possibly TRBD1 (5 bases). The CDR3 length is 17 residues. Trimming removed 0 bases from V and 0 bases from J, with 14 bases in between. Germline V gene data show CDR1 as LNHNV and CDR2 as YYDKDF (reference sequence). CDR3 amino acids: CATSRDRGRGVNTEAFF. The DNA for the CDR3 is TGTGCCACCAGCAGAGATAGAGGTAGGGGCGTGAACACTGAAGCTTTCTTT.

Ten or more counts support this clonotype. The chain couples TRBV4-3 to TRBJ2-1; D is perhaps TRBD2 (5 bases). The CDR3 consists of 14 residues. Trimming removed 4 bases at V and 4 bases at J, with 11 bases between. Germline values: CDR1 LGHNA, CDR2 YSLEER. CDR3 region: CASSPTPGYNEQFF. The CDR3 DNA reads as TGCGCCAGCAGCCCTACGCCGGGATACAATGAGCAGTTCTTC.

This clonotype was counted at least ten times. The chain has TRBV6-2 or TRBV6-3 and TRBJ2-1; 7 bases are a match to TRBD2. Germline loops: CDR1 MNHEY, CDR2 SVGEGT. The CDR3 spans 15 residues. The V segment lost 6 bases and the J segment 3 bases; nucleotides outside the gene matches: 8. CDR3 bases: TGTGCCAGCAGCCCGGGGGGACGAGGCTACAATGAGCAGTTCTTC. Translation: CASSPGGRGYNEQFF.

This clonotype was counted at least ten times. The chain couples TRBV12-3 or TRBV12-4 to TRBJ2-6; D perhaps matches TRBD2 (6 bases). The length of the CDR3 is 16 residues. Trimming took 4 bases from V and 0 from J, leaving 10 bases between them. The CDR3 sequence: CASSSPGSSGANVLTF. CDR3 DNA sequence: TGTGCCAGCAGTTCCCCCGGGAGCTCTGGGGCCAACGTCCTGACTTTC.